The clone carrying this T cell receptor beta chain has only a few counts. Its target is not known. Only in-frame clones appear in the TCRdb table, and some are missing; sequencing was by immunoSEQ multiplex PCR. Of around 59,000 clones detected, 90% to 95% appear once; the ten largest clones hold under 20%. The data were obtained in a study of human versus mouse CDR3 diversity and MHC coevolution. Study-wide results and caveats: Approximately 1.7 million TCR beta clonotypes were estimated for humans, the largest repertoire. Compared with mice, human CDR3s carried more deletions and insertions on average. Human T cells were selected on a handful of MHC II alleles.

With 4 bases removed from V and 7 bases from J, the gap between germline ends came to 20 bases. This CDR3 comprises 16 residues. Looked up from germline, CDR1 is LNHDA and CDR2 is SQIVND (reference sequence). Cells were CD45RO-negative CD62L-positive naive CD4 T cells sorted from PBMCs. This clonotype was obtained from a person in their sixties in good health. Sequencing input: naive CD4+ T cells from blood. Noted subset: CD45RO-negative CD62L-positive naive CD4 T cells. The chain employs TRBV19 and TRBJ2-1, with D possibly being TRBD1 (6 bases). The CDR3 spells CASSSRDNAFSNEQFF. DNA of the CDR3: TGTGCCAGTAGTAGCAGGGACAACGCTTTTTCAAATGAGCAGTTCTTC.